One sample yielded the 14 T cell receptor beta chains listed below, sequenced in a study of T cell changes during pregnancy in multiple sclerosis. Assay: immunoSEQ multiplex PCR; the TCRdb copy retains only in-frame clones and omits some. This repertoire shows about 38,000 clones, more than 85% found once; its top ten account for about 12%. Sequenced here: CD8+ T cells from peripheral blood mononuclear cells, sampled after pregnancy. The receptors here all came from a female donor with multiple sclerosis, enrolled in a pregnancy study.

J is TRBJ1-2 and V is TRBV15, with unresolved D. The CDR3 runs to 15 residues. The germline gives CDR1 LNHNV, CDR2 YYDKDF (reference sequence). Trimming took off 2 bases at V and 0 bases at J, with 10 bases between the two ends. The CDR3 sequence is CATSRSGRANYGYTF. Here the CDR3 DNA reads TGTGCCACCAGCAGATCCGGGAGGGCTAACTATGGCTACACCTTC.

V gene TRBV9 combines with J gene TRBJ2-7; possibly TRBD2 for D (5 bases). Germline assignment: CDR1 SGDLS and CDR2 YYNGEE. CDR3 length: 14 residues. Trimming shortened V by 0 bases and J by 4 bases, and 11 bases separated the two germline ends. CDR3 residues: CASSVGDSDYEQYF. The DNA of the CDR3 is TGTGCCAGCAGCGTAGGGGATAGCGATTACGAGCAGTACTTC. Together with reference TRBV9 and TRBJ2-7, the CDR3 gives the full variable domain: DSGVTQTPKHLITATGQRVTLRCSPRSGDLSVYWYQQSLDQGLQFLIQYYNGEERAKGNILERFSAQQFPDLHSELNLSSLELGDSALYFCASSVGDSDYEQYFGPGTRLTVT.

The rearrangement links TRBV5-4 to TRBJ2-1; TRBD2 matches at 9 bases. The V gene's germline CDR1 is SGHNT and CDR2 YYREEE (reference sequence). The ends lost 4 bases at V and 5 bases at J; junction bases unmatched: 10. CDR3 length: 16 residues. DNA of the CDR3: TGTGCCAGCAGCACGATTAGCGGGAGAAGGAACAATGAGCAGTTCTTC. Amino acids: CASSTISGRRNNEQFF.

The J gene is TRBJ2-1, the V gene TRBV9; D not certain. This CDR3 has 12 amino acids. Germline loops: CDR1 SGDLS, CDR2 YYNGEE. Trimming took off 4 bases at V and 8 bases at J, with 10 bases between the two ends. The chain's CDR3 is CASSPRQDEQFF. CDR3 coding DNA: TGTGCCAGCAGCCCCCGGCAGGATGAGCAGTTCTTC. The whole variable domain, remainder taken from reference TRBV9 and TRBJ2-1, is DSGVTQTPKHLITATGQRVTLRCSPRSGDLSVYWYQQSLDQGLQFLIQYYNGEERAKGNILERFSAQQFPDLHSELNLSSLELGDSALYFCASSPRQDEQFFGPGTRLTVL.

V usage is TRBV5-1 and J usage is TRBJ1-1, with TRBD1 matching 8 bases. The CDR3 covers 17 residues. V shed 0 bases and J 0 bases; nucleotides not matched to a gene: 7. The germline CDR1 and CDR2 sequences are SGHRS and YFSETQ. The CDR3 nucleotides read TGCGCCAGCAGCTTGGGGTCCACGGGACAGGTGAACACTGAAGCTTTCTTT. This sequence encodes CASSLGSTGQVNTEAFF.

V and J are TRBV11-1 and TRBJ2-7; the match to TRBD2 covers 7 bases. After removal of 6 bases from V and 7 bases from J, the junction contained 18 bases not matched to a gene. The CDR3 covers 16 residues. Per the germline V gene, CDR1 is SGHAT and CDR2 is FQDESV (reference sequence). CDR3 in DNA: TGTGCCAGCAGTCACTCCCGGGGAGGGGCTCGGGAAGAGCAGTACTTC. This encodes CASSHSRGGAREEQYF.

This clone was detected only once. The rearrangement links TRBV5-1 to TRBJ2-7; 8 bases line up with TRBD1. Germline CDR1 and CDR2: SGHRS and YFSETQ. The V gene end was trimmed by 4 bases and the J gene end by 3 bases; junction bases not matched to a gene: 9. CDR3 length: 15 amino acids. The CDR3 loop is CASSQRQGTGYEQYF. CDR3 DNA: TGCGCCAGCAGCCAAAGACAGGGGACGGGCTACGAGCAGTACTTC. Complete variable domain (other parts from reference TRBV5-1 and TRBJ2-7): KAGVTQTPRYLIKTRGQQVTLSCSPISGHRSVSWYQQTPGQGLQFLFEYFSETQRNKGNFPGRFSGRQFSNSRSEMNVSTLELGDSALYLCASSQRQGTGYEQYFGPGTRLTVT.

The rearrangement joins TRBV28 to TRBJ2-7; 7 nucleotides match TRBD2. V dropped 5 bases and J dropped 2; count of bases not matched to a gene: 9. In germline, CDR1 is MDHEN, CDR2 SYDVKM. The CDR3 loop spans 15 amino acids. The CDR3 is CASSPRPGLPYEQYF. CDR3 DNA: TGTGCCAGCAGTCCCAGACCGGGACTACCCTACGAGCAGTACTTC.

A single count supports this clone. V gene TRBV7-8 combines with J gene TRBJ1-5; 9 bases are shared with TRBD1. CDR1 is SGHVS and CDR2 is FQNEAQ in the germline V gene. This CDR3 has 17 amino acids. V lost 5 bases, J lost 1 base, and 9 bases stayed unmatched. The CDR3 coding sequence is TGTGCCAGCAGCCTGACAGGGGGAGTAGGGAGCAATCAGCCCCAGCATTTT. Protein product: CASSLTGGVGSNQPQHF.

The chain combines TRBV2 with TRBJ2-5; 11 bases map to TRBD2. CDR1 is SNHLY, CDR2 FYNNEI, per germline. The CDR3 has 17 amino acids. V dropped 1 base and J dropped 0; count of bases not matched to a gene: 4. The chain's CDR3 is CASSEGLAGTYQETQYF. Here the CDR3 DNA reads TGTGCCAGCAGTGAAGGACTAGCGGGGACCTACCAAGAGACCCAGTACTTC.

The CDR3 here is CASSLWGDSGGYYTF. CDR3 DNA sequence: TGTGCCAGCAGTTTATGGGGGGACTCAGGCGGATACTACACCTTC. The chain joins TRBV27 to TRBJ1-2; maybe TRBD1 (5 bases). Germline V gives CDR1 MNHEY, CDR2 SMNVEV (reference sequence). The CDR3 is 15 amino acids. V was pared by 1 base and J by 10 bases, with 19 bases between.

The rearrangement uses TRBV2 and TRBJ2-2; tentatively, D is TRBD1 (6 bases). Trimming took off 10 bases at V and 4 bases at J, with 13 bases between the two ends. The CDR3 is 13 amino acids. Germline values: CDR1 SNHLY, CDR2 FYNNEI. The CDR3 region has the DNA TGTGCCAACCAACAGGGTCGCACCGGGGAGCTGTTTTTT. Its protein product is CANQQGRTGELFF.

The V gene is TRBV5-4, the J gene TRBJ1-2; 10 nucleotides match TRBD1. V lost 0 bases and J lost 4; bases outside the gene matches: 6. CDR1 and CDR2 (germline): SGHNT, YYREEE (reference sequence). The CDR3 consists of 16 residues. Here the CDR3 DNA reads TGTGCCAGCAGCTTGGGGGACAGGGGCTCATCCTATGGCTACACCTTC. Encoded protein: CASSLGDRGSSYGYTF.

V is TRBV28 and J is TRBJ1-3, with D uncertain. The CDR3 sequence is 15 residues long. The V gene lost 4 bases and the J gene lost 0 bases, with 10 bases spanning the gap. Germline values: CDR1 MDHEN, CDR2 SYDVKM. CDR3 loop: CASSSRLSSGNTIYF. The CDR3 coding sequence is TGTGCCAGCAGTTCTCGTCTTAGCTCTGGAAACACCATATATTTT. Drawing the rest from reference TRBV28 and TRBJ1-3, the complete variable domain is DVKVTQSSRYLVKRTGEKVFLECVQDMDHENMFWYRQDPGLGLRLIYFSYDVKMKEKGDIPEGYSVSREKKERFSLILESASTNQTSMYLCASSSRLSSGNTIYFGEGSWLTVV.